This is a list of T cell receptor beta chains from one sample in a study of post-analysis software for immune sequencing data. TCRdb independently ran MiXCR on the PCR reads; one entry per CDR3 protein. The repertoire holds under 900,000 distinct CDR3 sequences, 53% seen once, with approximately 4.5% in the top ten. The sample taken for sequencing was blood. The receptors shown here come from a girl aged 10 to 17 with multiple sclerosis. The CDR3 runs from the conserved cysteine through the conserved F or W. D genes are given only for firm matches. Clone size appears in some rows only: once, few, many, or a class for an expanded clone.

V: TRBV6-5
D: TRBD1
J: TRBJ1-2
size: NA
CDR3: CASSYSSRGLYGYTF
DNA: TGTGCCAGCAGTTACTCATCCAGGGGGCTTTATGGCTACACCTTC

V: TRBV20-1
D: NA
J: TRBJ2-7
size: NA
CDR3: CSARRGTDLEQYF
DNA: TGCAGTGCTAGGCGCGGGACAGATCTCGAGCAGTACTTC

V: TRBV29-1
D: NA
J: TRBJ2-7
size: NA
CDR3: CSVADPQGKYEQYF
DNA: TGCAGCGTTGCGGATCCCCAGGGCAAGTACGAGCAGTACTTC

V: TRBV20-1
D: TRBD2
J: TRBJ2-1
size: NA
CDR3: CSARKVAGGIANEQFF
DNA: TGCAGTGCTAGAAAGGTAGCGGGGGGGATCGCGAATGAGCAGTTCTTC

V: TRBV29-1
D: TRBD1
J: TRBJ2-2
size: NA
CDR3: CSVFVDRGPLVTGELFF
DNA: TGCAGCGTTTTCGTGGACAGGGGGCCCTTAGTCACCGGGGAGCTGTTTTTT

V: TRBV5-1
D: TRBD2
J: TRBJ2-1
size: NA
CDR3: CASSWGGRLSYNEQFF
DNA: TGCGCCAGCAGCTGGGGGGGACGTCTGTCCTACAATGAGCAGTTCTTC

V: TRBV5-1
D: NA
J: TRBJ2-1
size: NA
CDR3: CASSPIADSYNEQFF
DNA: TGCGCCAGCAGCCCTATAGCCGACTCCTACAATGAGCAGTTCTTC

V: TRBV7-8
D: TRBD1
J: TRBJ2-3
size: few
CDR3: CASSSLGRGTGVDTQYF
DNA: TGTGCCAGCAGCTCCTTAGGCCGCGGGACAGGGGTAGATACGCAGTATTTT

V: TRBV29-1
D: NA
J: TRBJ2-3
size: few
CDR3: CSVRAVMRTDTQYF
DNA: TGCAGCGTCCGGGCGGTAATGCGCACAGATACGCAGTATTTT

V: TRBV12-3/TRBV12-4
D: TRBD2
J: TRBJ2-6
size: NA
CDR3: CASSALWSGSLPGANVLTF
DNA: TGTGCCAGCAGTGCCCTGTGGAGCGGGAGTCTCCCTGGGGCCAACGTCCTGACTTTC

V: TRBV5-1
D: NA
J: TRBJ1-2
size: NA
CDR3: CASSLDTAFYGYTF
DNA: TGCGCCAGCAGCTTGGACACCGCTTTTTATGGCTACACCTTC

V: TRBV20-1
D: NA
J: TRBJ2-7
size: NA
CDR3: CSASVGRGHRSYEQYF
DNA: TGCAGTGCTAGCGTTGGCAGGGGCCATCGCTCCTACGAGCAGTACTTC

V: TRBV29-1
D: NA
J: TRBJ2-7
size: NA
CDR3: CSVATGPRGEQYF
DNA: TGCAGCGTTGCAACAGGCCCTCGCGGCGAGCAGTACTTC

V: TRBV30
D: NA
J: TRBJ2-3
size: NA
CDR3: CAWSVRLGDTQYF
DNA: TGTGCCTGGAGTGTACGCTTGGGAGATACGCAGTATTTT

V: TRBV6-1
D: TRBD2
J: TRBJ2-1
size: NA
CDR3: CASRSWTSSNEQFF
DNA: TGTGCCAGCAGGAGCTGGACTAGTAGCAATGAGCAGTTCTTC

V: TRBV5-1
D: TRBD2
J: TRBJ2-3
size: NA
CDR3: CASILGLAGTDTQYF
DNA: TGCGCCAGCATCCTGGGACTAGCTGGCACAGATACGCAGTATTTT

V: TRBV20-1
D: NA
J: TRBJ2-1
size: few
CDR3: CSASYSGYYNEQFF
DNA: TGCAGTGCTAGTTATAGCGGATACTACAATGAGCAGTTCTTC

V: TRBV5-1
D: TRBD1
J: TRBJ2-7
size: NA
CDR3: CASKPGDREPVKQYF
DNA: TGCGCCAGCAAACCCGGGGACAGGGAACCTGTCAAGCAGTACTTC

V: TRBV20-1
D: TRBD1
J: TRBJ2-1
size: NA
CDR3: CSARSQGAYNEQFF
DNA: TGCAGTGCTAGGAGTCAGGGGGCCTACAATGAGCAGTTCTTC

V: TRBV20-1
D: NA
J: TRBJ1-2
size: NA
CDR3: CSARVLYRDGYTF
DNA: TGCAGTGCTAGAGTATTGTACCGGGATGGCTACACCTTC

V: TRBV20-1
D: NA
J: TRBJ2-3
size: few
CDR3: CSTIRGARDTQYF
DNA: TGCAGTACAATCCGGGGGGCAAGAGATACGCAGTATTTT

V: TRBV20-1
D: TRBD2
J: TRBJ2-1
size: NA
CDR3: CSARAGTSGGAFEQFF
DNA: TGCAGTGCTAGAGCCGGGACTAGCGGGGGGGCGTTTGAACAGTTCTTC

V: TRBV29-1
D: NA
J: TRBJ1-2
size: many
CDR3: CSVDGYGYTF
DNA: TGCAGCGTTGACGGCTATGGCTACACCTTC

V: TRBV20-1
D: TRBD1
J: TRBJ1-2
size: NA
CDR3: CSAAGTGVTNYGYTF
DNA: TGCAGTGCTGCAGGGACAGGGGTAACTAACTATGGCTACACCTTC

V: TRBV12-3/TRBV12-4
D: NA
J: TRBJ2-7
size: NA
CDR3: CASSLDGQPYEQYF
DNA: TGTGCCAGCAGTTTAGACGGACAGCCCTACGAGCAGTACTTC

V: TRBV5-1
D: NA
J: TRBJ2-5
size: NA
CDR3: CASSPTHLETQYF
DNA: TGCGCCAGCAGCCCTACGCACCTAGAGACCCAGTACTTC

V: TRBV7-2
D: NA
J: TRBJ2-4
size: NA
CDR3: CASSRTLLFKNIQYF
DNA: TGTGCCAGCAGCCGCACCCTACTATTCAAAAACATTCAGTACTTC

V: TRBV28
D: NA
J: TRBJ2-1
size: few
CDR3: CASSLIGAVVSNNEQFF
DNA: TGTGCCAGCAGCCTCATCGGGGCAGTAGTAAGCAACAATGAGCAGTTCTTC

V: TRBV15
D: NA
J: TRBJ2-5
size: NA
CDR3: CATSMGLKETQYF
DNA: TGTGCCACCAGTATGGGTTTGAAAGAGACCCAGTACTTC